The entry below describes one T cell receptor (beta chain). Its target is unknown. The data belong to a study of neurological immune-mediated disorders. Study-wide results and limits: None of the CDR3 amino acid sequences found in expanded clones was shared across subjects. This suggests that the TCR-beta repertoires were private in all groups. The study found the most TCR clonal expansion in HTLV-1-associated myelopathy and the least in multiple sclerosis, below healthy controls.

Synthesis of cDNA was carried out by template-switch 5'RACE. The reaction used 10-nucleotide random UMIs. Every sequencing run generated in excess of 170 million TCR-beta sequences. These sequences covered 15-18 subjects. A single record per CDR3 protein comes from TCRdb applying MiXCR to the 5' RACE reads. The repertoire has 47,000 or so distinct CDR3 sequences, 10% of them found once; the top ten carry 1.5% to 2%. Germline CDR1 is MNHEY and CDR2 is SVGEGT. Trimming shortened V by 2 bases and J by 14 bases, and 21 bases separated the two germline ends. The CDR3 sequence is 15 residues long. Time point meaning: longitudinal time-point 1 (baseline).

This clonotype was obtained from a woman between 40 and 50 years old in good health. V is TRBV6-2 or TRBV6-3 and J is TRBJ2-2, with D tentatively TRBD2 (5 bases). Sequencing was carried out using PBMCs. The CDR3 is CASSYLAQNTVDLFF. CDR3 DNA sequence: TGTGCCAGCAGTTACCTAGCCCAGAACACCGTGGATCTGTTTTTT.